Given below is one TCR beta chain in context. This entry comes from a study of blood T cell repertoires in COVID-19. Study background: Whether acute or convalescent, the COVID-19 samples came from the United States, Italy and Spain. T cells, B-cell-depleted T cells, or PBMCs supplied cDNA or gDNA.

Authors' data handling: Nucleated cell number was recorded as an estimate derived from reference gene primer amplification. Some clones are missing from TCRdb's copy, which holds only in-frame ones; the method was immunoSEQ multiplex PCR. V and J calls and clone size follow that table, whereas D and trimming were derived from the DNA. The table has about 180,000 clones, roughly 86% seen once. V was clipped by 0 bases and J by 9 bases, with 9 bases between them. CDR1 is SGHTA and CDR2 is FQGNSA in the germline V gene. This CDR3 region has 13 residues. Enrollment of patients from Seattle took place during active infection, with longitudinal follow-up.

This sequence was found in a man aged 55 to 70 with COVID-19, enrolled during active disease. Sequenced material: peripheral blood. This sequence joins TRBV7-2 and TRBJ2-4; the D gene is possibly TRBD1 (6 bases). CDR3 region: CASSLALGGIQYF. DNA for the CDR3: TGTGCCAGCAGCTTAGCGTTAGGGGGCATTCAGTACTTC.